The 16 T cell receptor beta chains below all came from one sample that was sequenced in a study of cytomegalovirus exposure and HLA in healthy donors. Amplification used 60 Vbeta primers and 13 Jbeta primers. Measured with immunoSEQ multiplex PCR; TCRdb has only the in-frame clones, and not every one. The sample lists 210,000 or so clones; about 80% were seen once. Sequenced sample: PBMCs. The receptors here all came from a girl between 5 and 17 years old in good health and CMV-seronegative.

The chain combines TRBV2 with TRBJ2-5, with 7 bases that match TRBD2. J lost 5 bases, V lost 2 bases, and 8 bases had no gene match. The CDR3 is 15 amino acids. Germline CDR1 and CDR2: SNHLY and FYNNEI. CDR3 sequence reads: CASSESSVLAETQYF. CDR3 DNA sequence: TGTGCCAGCAGTGAAAGTTCAGTACTAGCGGAGACCCAGTACTTC.

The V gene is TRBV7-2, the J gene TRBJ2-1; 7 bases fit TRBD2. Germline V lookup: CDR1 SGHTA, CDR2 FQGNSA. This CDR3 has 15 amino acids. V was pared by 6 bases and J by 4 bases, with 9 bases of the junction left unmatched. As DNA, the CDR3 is TGTGCCAGCAGTTATGGGCTAGCGGATTACAATGAGCAGTTCTTC. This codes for CASSYGLADYNEQFF.

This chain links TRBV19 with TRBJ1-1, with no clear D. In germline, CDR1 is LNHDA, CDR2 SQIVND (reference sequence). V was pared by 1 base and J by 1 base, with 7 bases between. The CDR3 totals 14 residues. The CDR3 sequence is CASSIGTENTEAFF. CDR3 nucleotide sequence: TGTGCCAGTAGTATAGGAACAGAGAACACTGAAGCTTTCTTT.

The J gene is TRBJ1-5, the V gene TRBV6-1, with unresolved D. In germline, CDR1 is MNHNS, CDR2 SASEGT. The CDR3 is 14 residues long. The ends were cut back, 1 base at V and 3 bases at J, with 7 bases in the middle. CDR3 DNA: TGTGCCAGCAGTGAAGACAGAAACAATCAGCCCCAGCATTTT. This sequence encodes CASSEDRNNQPQHF.

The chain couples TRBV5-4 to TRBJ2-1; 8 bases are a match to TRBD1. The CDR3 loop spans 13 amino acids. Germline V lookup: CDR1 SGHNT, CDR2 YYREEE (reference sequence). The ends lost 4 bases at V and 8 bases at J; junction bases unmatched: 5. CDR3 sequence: CASSGGTGDEQFF. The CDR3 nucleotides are TGTGCCAGCAGCGGGGGGACAGGCGATGAGCAGTTCTTC.

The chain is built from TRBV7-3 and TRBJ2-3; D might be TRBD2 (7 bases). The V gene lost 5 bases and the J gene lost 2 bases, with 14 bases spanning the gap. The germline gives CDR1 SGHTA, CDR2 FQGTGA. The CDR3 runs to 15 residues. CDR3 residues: CASSPTGGFTDTQYF. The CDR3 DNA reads TGTGCCAGCAGCCCAACGGGGGGCTTCACAGATACGCAGTATTTT.

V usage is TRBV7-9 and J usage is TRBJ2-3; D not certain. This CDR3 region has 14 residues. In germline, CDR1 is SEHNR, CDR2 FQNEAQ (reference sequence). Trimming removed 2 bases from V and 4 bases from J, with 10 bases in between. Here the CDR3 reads CASSLNQVPDTQYF. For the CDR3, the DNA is TGTGCCAGCAGCTTAAACCAGGTCCCAGATACGCAGTATTTT.

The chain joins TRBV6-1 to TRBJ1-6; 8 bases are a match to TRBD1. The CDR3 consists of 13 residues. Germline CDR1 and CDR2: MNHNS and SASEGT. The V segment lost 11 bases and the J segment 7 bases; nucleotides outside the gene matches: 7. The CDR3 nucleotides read TGTGCCTTACAGGACAGGGAAAATTCACCCCTCCACTTT. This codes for CALQDRENSPLHF.

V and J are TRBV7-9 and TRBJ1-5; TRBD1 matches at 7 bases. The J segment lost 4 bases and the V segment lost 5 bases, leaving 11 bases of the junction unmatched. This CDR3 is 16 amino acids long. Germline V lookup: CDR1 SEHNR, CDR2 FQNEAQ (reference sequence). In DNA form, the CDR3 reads TGTGCCAGCAGCCGGGAGCCGGGACAGCGAAATCAGCCCCAGCATTTT. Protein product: CASSREPGQRNQPQHF.

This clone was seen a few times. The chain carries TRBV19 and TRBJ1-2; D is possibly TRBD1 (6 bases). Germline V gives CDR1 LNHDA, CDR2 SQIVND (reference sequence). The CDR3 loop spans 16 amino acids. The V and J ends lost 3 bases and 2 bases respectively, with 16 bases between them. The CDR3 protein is CASSIPLGGANYGYTF. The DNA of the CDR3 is TGTGCCAGTAGTATTCCCCTCGGGGGGGCGAACTATGGCTACACCTTC.

Here the CDR3 DNA reads TGTGCCAGCCGGGACAGTCGACGAAGCGACGAGCAGTACTTC. Protein product: CASRDSRRSDEQYF. The genes are TRBV6-1 and TRBJ2-7, with TRBD1 identical over 7 bases. The CDR3 runs 14 residues. V was pared by 8 bases and J by 5 bases, with 12 bases of the junction left unmatched. Germline CDR1 and CDR2: MNHNS and SASEGT.

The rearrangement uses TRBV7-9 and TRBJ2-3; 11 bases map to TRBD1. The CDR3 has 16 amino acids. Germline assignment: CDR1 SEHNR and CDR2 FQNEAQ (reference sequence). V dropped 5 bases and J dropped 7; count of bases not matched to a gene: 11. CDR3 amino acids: CASSHIRDRGENTQYF. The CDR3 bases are TGTGCCAGCAGCCACATCCGGGACAGGGGGGAAAATACGCAGTATTTT.

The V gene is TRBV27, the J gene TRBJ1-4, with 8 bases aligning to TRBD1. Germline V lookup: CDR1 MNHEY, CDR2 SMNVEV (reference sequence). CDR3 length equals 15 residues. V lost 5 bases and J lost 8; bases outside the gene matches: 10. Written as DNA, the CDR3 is TGTGCCAGCAGTCGTGTGCCCGGGACAGGCGAAAAACTGTTTTTT. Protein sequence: CASSRVPGTGEKLFF.

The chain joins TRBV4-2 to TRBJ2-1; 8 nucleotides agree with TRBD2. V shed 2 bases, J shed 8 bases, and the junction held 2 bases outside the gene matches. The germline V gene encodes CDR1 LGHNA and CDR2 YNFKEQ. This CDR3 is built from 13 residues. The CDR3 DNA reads TGTGCCAGCAGCCAAACTAGCGGCGATGAGCAGTTCTTC. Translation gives CASSQTSGDEQFF.

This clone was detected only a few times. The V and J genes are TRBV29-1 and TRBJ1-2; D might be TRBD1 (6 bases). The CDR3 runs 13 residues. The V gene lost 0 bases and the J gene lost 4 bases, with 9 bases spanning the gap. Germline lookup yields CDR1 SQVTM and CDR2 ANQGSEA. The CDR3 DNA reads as TGCAGCGTTGAAGATCGCAGGGGCTATGGCTACACCTTC. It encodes CSVEDRRGYGYTF.

CDR3 protein: CAWSWLAGEVNEQYF. In nucleotides, the CDR3 is TGTGCCTGGAGTTGGCTAGCGGGAGAAGTAAACGAGCAGTACTTC. The V call is TRBV30, the J call TRBJ2-7, with TRBD2 matching over 10 bases. From germline, CDR1 is GTSNPN and CDR2 SVGIG (reference sequence). This CDR3 spans 15 amino acids. V trimming: 2 bases; J trimming: 5 bases; junction bases outside the gene matches: 9.